The rows below give T cell receptor beta chains drawn from one sample of a study of blood T cell repertoires in COVID-19. Sequencing used immunoSEQ multiplex PCR; TCRdb keeps in-frame clones, though not all of them. The sample records fewer than 200,000 clones, around 87% being singletons. Sequenced: peripheral blood. These receptors were collected from a woman between 65 and 79 years old with COVID-19, enrolled during active disease. The CDR3 runs from the conserved cysteine through the conserved F or W.

v_call	j_call	cdr3_aa
TRBV7-3	TRBJ2-1	CASALGLASYNEQFF
TRBV14	TRBJ2-5	CASSRGVEDQYF
TRBV6-5	TRBJ1-5	CASRRTGGWQPQHF
TRBV5-4	TRBJ2-7	CASSLPGLAVGEQYF
TRBV10-3	TRBJ2-1	CAISRSGTGGSYNEQFF
TRBV12-3/TRBV12-4	TRBJ2-7	CASTRGSPTKQYF
TRBV7-2	TRBJ2-7	CASSLAGGSYEQYF
TRBV7-2	TRBJ2-7	CASKAGPSYEQYF
TRBV5-1	TRBJ1-1	CASSPPTINTEAFF
TRBV5-1	TRBJ2-2	CASSWATTNTGELFF
TRBV14	TRBJ2-2	CASARGRNTGELFF
TRBV7-8	TRBJ2-3	CASSLLGPESGDTQYF
TRBV5-1	TRBJ1-1	CASSPGQGNTEAFF
TRBV2	TRBJ1-5	CASSDTGPRGNQPQHF
TRBV19	TRBJ2-1	CASSGLAGATNEQFF
TRBV6-6	TRBJ2-2	CASSYGQGATTGELFF
TRBV12-5	TRBJ2-1	CASGSQGTGKYNEQFF
TRBV5-4	TRBJ2-7	CASSRDRVYEQYF
TRBV9	TRBJ2-3	CASSVAGSADTQYF
TRBV7-2	TRBJ2-7	CASSLSIAGAFYEQYF
TRBV12-3/TRBV12-4	TRBJ2-4	CASSLHENIQYF